The clone carrying this T cell receptor (beta chain) was detected ten times or more. MiXCR was run by TCRdb on the RACE reads, yielding one entry per CDR3 protein. The sample records approximately 110,000 distinct CDR3 sequences, roughly 11% being singletons. The sample belongs to a study of human T cells and chemical hapten exposure. Across the study: There were weekly diphenylcyclopropenone doses to the scalp for patients throughout the roughly 24-week study. Per-sample TCR yields varied mainly from small pooled library volume differences.

Time point described: patch test 1, 2 weeks after DPC sensitization. The treatment denotes: therapeutic diphenylcyclopropenone sensitization with weekly scalp DPC. The germline gives CDR1 SGHVS, CDR2 FNYEAQ. V was shortened by 1 base and J by 1 base, with 5 bases between the two germline ends. The CDR3 has 13 residues. This TCR was sampled from a woman aged 40 to 50 with alopecia areata. Some clones in this sample may be carry-over from other donors' samples. The sequencing used whole blood, collected in connection with sensitization to the hapten diphenylcyclopropenone (DPC). The chain carries TRBV7-6 and TRBJ2-7; no firm D call. CDR3 residues: CASSLGESYEQYF. As DNA, the CDR3 is TGTGCCAGCAGCTTAGGCGAGTCCTACGAGCAGTACTTC.